This T cell receptor beta chain comes out of a study of T cells after yellow fever vaccination. Overall study: SMART-Seq v4 Ultra Low Input prepared libraries from low-cell fractions.

The CDR3 consists of 16 residues. Trimming took off 1 base at V and 1 base at J, with 11 bases between the two ends. Per the germline V gene, CDR1 is SGHTA and CDR2 is FQGNSA. Each CDR3 protein gets one entry after TCRdb re-called the 5' RACE reads with MiXCR. This repertoire shows just under 600,000 distinct CDR3 sequences, less than 15% found once; its top ten account for roughly an eighth. Sequenced here: PBMCs, sampled on the day of the yellow fever booster vaccination. The chain is built from TRBV7-2 and TRBJ2-1; D is uncertain. This TCR derives from a man between 25 and 39 years old who received the YFV17D yellow fever vaccine. The CDR3 spells CASSLGGYSSYNEQFF. For the CDR3, the DNA is TGTGCCAGCAGCTTAGGTGGGTACTCATCCTACAATGAGCAGTTCTTC.